This T cell receptor beta chain stems from a study of cytomegalovirus exposure and HLA in healthy donors. General observations from the study: There were some public TCRs occurring in many donors, but most TCR sequences were rare. The likely origin of a cluster of highly shared sequence variants was a sequencing artifact. The presence/absence work took it that sequencing depth was about the same across donors. A later analysis, which compared TCR beta chains of equal frequency, found the HLA-associated ones more clonally expanded.

PCR involved 60 Vbeta and 13 Jbeta primers. Method: immunoSEQ multiplex PCR; TCRdb's copy keeps in-frame clones and lacks some. The sample carries fewer than 200,000 clones, about four fifths recorded once. In the case of this clone: Its antigen is not known.

Germline V CDR1 and CDR2: MNHEY, SMNVEV (reference sequence). V lost 7 bases and J lost 1, with 19 bases in between. The CDR3 totals 16 residues. The chain recombines TRBV27 with TRBJ2-5; D might be TRBD2 (5 bases). Material for sequencing was PBMCs. The clonotype originates from a woman under 30 in good health and CMV-seronegative. The CDR3 DNA is TGTGCCAGCAAGCGACGTGGAAGCGGATTCCAAGAGACCCAGTACTTC. It codes for CASKRRGSGFQETQYF.